One and the same sample provided the 27 T cell receptor beta chains below, sequenced in a study of blood T cell repertoires in COVID-19. Libraries were prepared by immunoSEQ multiplex PCR; TCRdb keeps only in-frame clonotypes and omits some of them. The sample has fewer than 350,000 clones, around 90% seen once; the top ten hold over 2%. The sample consisted of PBMCs or T cells enriched from blood (not recorded which). These receptors were obtained from a middle-aged woman with acute COVID-19.

The chain is built from TRBV2 and TRBJ2-5; 10 nucleotides align to TRBD2. Germline CDR1 reads SNHLY; CDR2 reads FYNNEI. The trim removed 6 bases at V and 7 bases at J, leaving 11 bases unmatched. The CDR3 is 15 residues long. The CDR3 loop reads CASRILAGGERTQYF. The DNA of the CDR3 is TGTGCCAGCAGAATTTTAGCGGGGGGCGAGAGGACCCAGTACTTC.

This sequence joins TRBV3-1 (or the pseudogene TRBV3-2) and TRBJ2-4; D gene ambiguous. Trimming removed 4 bases at V and 9 bases at J, with 19 bases between. The CDR3 loop spans 15 amino acids. CDR1 is LGHDT, CDR2 YNNKEL, per germline (reference sequence). As DNA, the CDR3 is TGTGCCAGCAGCCGCGACACCGTCAGTGGTAGCATTCAGTACTTC. Its protein is CASSRDTVSGSIQYF.

This clone was seen a handful of times. The chain employs TRBV5-6 and TRBJ2-5; perhaps TRBD2 as D (5 bases). This CDR3 region has 13 residues. Trimming left V 4 bases short and J 7 bases short, with 14 bases between. Germline lookup yields CDR1 SGHDT and CDR2 YYEEEE. CDR3 sequence (DNA): TGTGCCAGCAGCCGCGGGCTCGTCAGGACCCAGTACTTC. Its translation is CASSRGLVRTQYF.

The V call is TRBV27, the J call TRBJ2-2; tentative D call: TRBD2 (6 bases). The V and J ends lost 2 bases and 6 bases respectively, with 16 bases between them. This CDR3 is 16 amino acids long. The germline V gene encodes CDR1 MNHEY and CDR2 SMNVEV (reference sequence). The chain's CDR3 is CASSLMRGYIAGELFF. The CDR3 nucleotides read TGTGCCAGCAGTTTAATGCGGGGTTATATCGCCGGGGAGCTGTTTTTT.

The V gene is TRBV19, the J gene TRBJ1-4; D is ambiguous. The CDR3 totals 15 residues. The V end was cut by 6 bases, the J end by 3 bases, with 14 bases between. CDR1 is LNHDA, CDR2 SQIVND, per germline (reference sequence). The CDR3 coding sequence is TGTGCCAGTAGCACGGGAGGTTTGTCTAATGAAAAACTGTTTTTT. It is translated as CASSTGGLSNEKLFF.

V is TRBV19 and J is TRBJ1-2, with 8 bases fitting TRBD1. Germline trimming cut 8 bases from V and 3 bases from J; bases unmatched to any gene: 11. This CDR3 contains 15 residues. The germline V gene encodes CDR1 LNHDA and CDR2 SQIVND (reference sequence). CDR3 loop: CASLGQGETHYGYTF. The CDR3 coding sequence is TGTGCCAGTCTTGGACAGGGAGAGACACACTATGGCTACACCTTC.

The chain recombines TRBV4-1 with TRBJ2-1, with 9 bases fitting TRBD1. The CDR3 loop spans 13 amino acids. Germline loops: CDR1 MGHRA, CDR2 YSYEKL. V lost 4 bases to trimming and J lost 7 bases; unmatched junction nucleotides: 2. The CDR3 DNA reads TGCGCCAGCAGCCTCGGACAGGGGAATGAGCAGTTCTTC. Translation: CASSLGQGNEQFF.

This clone was observed a single time. The genes are TRBV18 and TRBJ2-5; 10 nucleotides agree with TRBD2. The length of the CDR3 is 14 residues. CDR1 and CDR2 from the germline V gene are KGHSH and LQKENI. J was trimmed by 2 bases and V by 6 bases; bases with no gene match: 3. CDR3 DNA sequence: TGTGCCAGCTCCATAGCGGGGGGACAAGAGACCCAGTACTTC. It yields the protein CASSIAGGQETQYF.

The V gene is TRBV7-9, the J gene TRBJ2-3; 10 bases align to TRBD1. The germline gives CDR1 SEHNR, CDR2 FQNEAQ (reference sequence). V was pared by 4 bases and J by 1 base, with 2 bases of the junction left unmatched. The length of the CDR3 is 15 residues. The DNA for the CDR3 is TGTGCCAGCAGCTCCGGGACAGGGGGCACAGATACGCAGTATTTT. Translation: CASSSGTGGTDTQYF.

The chain recombines TRBV29-1 with TRBJ1-1; D call uncertain. The V and J ends lost 2 bases and 3 bases respectively, with 13 bases between them. There are 14 residues in the CDR3. Germline lookup yields CDR1 SQVTM and CDR2 ANQGSEA. The CDR3 here is CSVENLREYTEAFF. The DNA for the CDR3 is TGCAGCGTTGAAAATCTTAGGGAGTACACTGAAGCTTTCTTT.

Comment on this clone: This specimen includes other DNA sequences encoding the same CDR3. V and J are TRBV2 and TRBJ2-7; 11 nucleotides line up with TRBD2. Germline V gene lookup returns CDR1 SNHLY and CDR2 FYNNEI. Trimming took 5 bases from V and 2 from J; bases not matched to a gene: 2. The CDR3 is 14 residues long. The CDR3 nucleotides read TGTGCCAGCAGTTTAGCGGGGGGGCCCTACGAGCAGTACTTC. The encoded protein is CASSLAGGPYEQYF. Looking up the rest from reference TRBV2 and TRBJ2-7 gives the full variable domain: EPEVTQTPSHQVTQMGQEVILRCVPISNHLYFYWYRQILGQKVEFLVSFYNNEISEKSEIFDDQFSVERPDGSNFTLKIRSTKLEDSAMYFCASSLAGGPYEQYFGPGTRLTVT.

This clone was detected only once. CDR3 sequence reads: CASSLTGGETQYF. The CDR3 DNA reads TGTGCCAGCAGCCTCACGGGGGGAGAGACCCAGTACTTC. The genes are TRBV3-1 (or the pseudogene TRBV3-2) and TRBJ2-5, with 7 positions matching TRBD2. J lost 4 bases, V lost 4 bases, and 3 bases had no gene match. Germline CDR1 reads LGHDT; CDR2 reads YNNKEL (reference sequence). The CDR3 covers 13 residues.

The chain is built from TRBV28 and TRBJ2-7, with 9 bases lining up with TRBD1. The V and J ends lost 4 bases and 6 bases, in that order; junction bases with no gene match: 4. Germline V lookup: CDR1 MDHEN, CDR2 SYDVKM. This CDR3 has 13 amino acids. The CDR3 loop is CASSWGQGGEQYF. In DNA form, the CDR3 reads TGTGCCAGCAGTTGGGGACAGGGCGGCGAGCAGTACTTC.

CDR3 amino acids: CASSPNRNTEAFF. The CDR3 bases are TGTGCCAGCTCGCCAAACAGGAACACTGAAGCTTTCTTT. This chain links TRBV18 with TRBJ1-1, with D uncertain. CDR1 is KGHSH, CDR2 LQKENI, per germline. The germline V and J ends were trimmed by 6 bases and 1 base, with 9 bases remaining between them. The CDR3 has 13 residues.

The chain has TRBV3-1 (or the pseudogene TRBV3-2) and TRBJ2-7, with 8 bases matching TRBD2. CDR1 is LGHDT, CDR2 YNNKEL, per germline (reference sequence). CDR3 length: 14 amino acids. Trimming removed 7 bases from V and 7 bases from J; junction bases left unmatched: 12. As DNA, the CDR3 is TGTGCCAGCACCGCGGACGGGAGGGGTGGGGAGCAGTACTTC. As protein: CASTADGRGGEQYF.

The chain employs TRBV9 and TRBJ1-6, with D perhaps TRBD1 (5 bases). The germline CDR1 and CDR2 sequences are SGDLS and YYNGEE. This CDR3 has 16 amino acids. V was pared by 4 bases and J by 8 bases, with 19 bases between. CDR3 nucleotide sequence: TGTGCCAGCAGCTCGCAGGGCCGGACACCCTATTCACCCCTCCACTTT. This codes for CASSSQGRTPYSPLHF.

J is TRBJ2-1 and V is TRBV12-5, with 8 bases identical to TRBD2. CDR1 LGHNT and CDR2 FRNRAP come from the germline V gene. The J segment lost 3 bases and the V segment lost 4 bases, leaving 8 bases of the junction unmatched. This CDR3 comprises 16 residues. The CDR3: CASGSPAGAVYNEQFF. The CDR3 region has the DNA TGTGCTAGTGGTTCACCAGCGGGAGCAGTCTACAATGAGCAGTTCTTC.

This clone was picked up one time. V gene TRBV18 combines with J gene TRBJ1-2; D unclear. CDR3 size: 13 residues. Germline V gene sequence: CDR1 KGHSH, CDR2 LQKENI. Trimming stripped 4 bases from V and 10 bases from J, with 16 bases between. The CDR3 loop reads CASSLPWQVDYTF. DNA of the CDR3: TGTGCCAGCTCACTTCCCTGGCAGGTAGACTACACCTTC.

The chain joins TRBV15 to TRBJ1-4; 7 bases are shared with TRBD1. The V and J ends lost 0 bases and 10 bases, in that order; junction bases with no gene match: 20. The CDR3 extends over 19 amino acids. Germline-derived CDR1 and CDR2 are LNHNV and YYDKDF (reference sequence). Here the CDR3 reads CATSRESPAGRQGGVKLFF. In nucleotides, the CDR3 is TGTGCCACCAGCAGAGAGAGTCCAGCGGGTCGACAGGGTGGTGTAAAACTGTTTTTT.

V is TRBV7-3 and J is TRBJ2-7; 7 nucleotides line up with TRBD1. The V gene's germline CDR1 is SGHTA and CDR2 FQGTGA. The CDR3 has 14 residues. With 5 bases clipped from V and 0 bases from J, the junction kept 4 bases outside the gene matches. CDR3 sequence (DNA): TGTGCCAGCAGCCCGGGACAGAACTCCTACGAGCAGTACTTC. Translated, it gives CASSPGQNSYEQYF.

The V call is TRBV5-5, the J call TRBJ1-1; D is undetermined. The CDR3 runs to 14 residues. V lost 2 bases, J lost 5 bases, and 13 bases lay in between. Germline V gives CDR1 SGHKS, CDR2 YYEKEE (reference sequence). The CDR3, as DNA: TGTGCCAGCAGCTTAATGATCCAGCGGACTGAAGCTTTCTTT. Protein sequence: CASSLMIQRTEAFF.

The rearrangement joins TRBV5-4 to TRBJ1-2; weak D call: TRBD1 (6 bases). From germline, CDR1 is SGHNT and CDR2 YYREEE (reference sequence). The CDR3 extends over 16 amino acids. The V gene lost 0 bases and the J gene lost 5 bases, with 17 bases spanning the gap. The CDR3 nucleotides read TGTGCCAGCAGCTTGGCCTTCTCTGACAGGAGATATGGCTACACCTTC. This gives the protein CASSLAFSDRRYGYTF.

This rearrangement joins TRBV5-6 to TRBJ1-1; 9 nucleotides match TRBD1. Trimming at V came to 0 bases and at J to 7 bases, leaving 7 bases not matched to a gene. Germline CDR1 reads SGHDT; CDR2 reads YYEEEE. The CDR3 consists of 15 residues. The CDR3 sequence: CASSLAGTGGYEAFF. The CDR3 DNA reads as TGTGCCAGCAGCTTGGCCGGAACAGGGGGCTATGAAGCTTTCTTT.

This sequence joins TRBV5-6 and TRBJ1-2; 8 bases are shared with TRBD1. This CDR3 comprises 17 residues. Germline assignment: CDR1 SGHDT and CDR2 YYEEEE. The junction had 10 bases not matched to a gene; V was cut back by 1 base and J by 2 bases. The CDR3 coding sequence is TGTGCCAGCAGCTTGTTGGGTAGACAGGGGCCAAACTATGGCTACACCTTC. Amino acids: CASSLLGRQGPNYGYTF.

The CDR3 DNA reads as TGTGCCAGTAGTTTCAACAGGAAACTTTCCTACAATGAGCAGTTCTTC. This codes for CASSFNRKLSYNEQFF. V is TRBV19 and J is TRBJ2-1; the D gene is possibly TRBD1 (5 bases). This CDR3 is 16 amino acids long. Trimming shortened V by 5 bases and J by 1 base, and 15 bases separated the two germline ends. Germline V gene data show CDR1 as LNHDA and CDR2 as SQIVND (reference sequence).

CDR3 residues: CASSQVSFSQYF. The CDR3 nucleotides read TGTGCCAGCAGCCAAGTATCTTTCTCGCAGTACTTC. This rearrangement joins TRBV14 to TRBJ2-7, with D unresolved. Deletions cut 1 base from V and 9 bases from J, with 10 bases between. The CDR3 extends over 12 amino acids. The V gene's germline CDR1 is SGHDN and CDR2 FVKESK.

This clone was counted once. This chain links TRBV13 with TRBJ2-3; tentatively, D is TRBD1 (5 bases). CDR1 PRHDT and CDR2 FYEKMQ come from the germline V gene (reference sequence). V was pared by 2 bases and J by 6 bases, with 12 bases between. The CDR3 contains 14 residues. This CDR3 reads CASSLRGSLDTQYF. The CDR3 nucleotides are TGTGCCAGCAGCTTAAGGGGTAGTCTGGATACGCAGTATTTT.